Described below is a single T cell receptor beta chain sequence and its context. Its antigen is undetermined. The data stem from a study of cytomegalovirus exposure and HLA in healthy donors. PCR involved 60 Vbeta and 13 Jbeta primers. The data were produced by immunoSEQ multiplex PCR, yet TCRdb's version contains in-frame clones alone and is incomplete. The sample consists of fewer than 150,000 clones, more than 75% of them appearing once. Points from the study as a whole: Roughly uniform depth of sequencing across donors was assumed in presence/absence analyses.

Germline CDR1 reads LNHNV; CDR2 reads YYDKDF (reference sequence). This CDR3 contains 15 residues. J lost 5 bases, V lost 5 bases, and 11 bases had no gene match. Material for sequencing was PBMCs. The sequence was obtained from a man between 18 and 35 years old in good health and CMV-seronegative. The chain uses TRBV15 and TRBJ1-2, with 7 bases lining up with TRBD1. The CDR3 reads CATSENRGMNYGYTF. The DNA for the CDR3 is TGTGCCACCAGCGAAAACAGGGGAATGAATTATGGCTACACCTTC.